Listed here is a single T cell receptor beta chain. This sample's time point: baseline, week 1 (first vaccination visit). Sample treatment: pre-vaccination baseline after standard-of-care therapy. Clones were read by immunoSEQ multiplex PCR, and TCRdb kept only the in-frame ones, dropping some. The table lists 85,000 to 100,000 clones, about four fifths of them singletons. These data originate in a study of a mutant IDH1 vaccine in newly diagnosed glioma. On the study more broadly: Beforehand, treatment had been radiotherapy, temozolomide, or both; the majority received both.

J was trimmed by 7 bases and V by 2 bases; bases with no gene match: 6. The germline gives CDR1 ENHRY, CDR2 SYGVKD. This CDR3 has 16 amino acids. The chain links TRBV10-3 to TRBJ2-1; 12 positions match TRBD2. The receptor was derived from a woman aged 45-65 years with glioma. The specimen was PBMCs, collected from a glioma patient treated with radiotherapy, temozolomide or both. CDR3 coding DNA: TGTGCCATCAGTGAGCGACTAGCGGGGGACGGTAATGAGCAGTTCTTC. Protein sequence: CAISERLAGDGNEQFF.